What follows are 24 T cell receptor beta chains derived from one specimen sequenced in a study of identical twins. Using its own MiXCR run on the 5' RACE reads, TCRdb lists one record per CDR3 protein. Here the sample spans approximately 680,000 distinct CDR3 sequences, roughly 6.6% being singletons. This same sample was also taken into another study, of yellow fever vaccine responses in identical twins.

Sequencing was performed on PBMCs. These receptor sequences come from a woman in her late teens or twenties in good health.

This clonotype was counted at least ten times. The chain couples TRBV28 to TRBJ2-3, with a tentative D call TRBD2 (6 bases). The germline V gene encodes CDR1 MDHEN and CDR2 SYDVKM. The CDR3 loop spans 18 amino acids. V shed 5 bases and J shed 3 bases, with 24 bases lying between them. CDR3 sequence (DNA): TGTGCCAGCAGTCTCGACCGGGACTCAAACCTTCTAACAGATACGCAGTATTTT. Amino acid sequence: CASSLDRDSNLLTDTQYF.

This clonotype came up many times. The chain carries TRBV10-3 and TRBJ2-5; no firm D call. Germline CDR1 and CDR2: ENHRY and SYGVKD. V lost 3 bases, J lost 5 bases, and 7 bases lay in between. The length of the CDR3 is 12 residues. The CDR3 DNA follows: TGTGCCATCAGTGATGAAGGGGAGACCCAGTACTTC. This sequence encodes CAISDEGETQYF.

This clonotype has a handful of counts. The V and J genes are TRBV10-2 and TRBJ2-1; D is unclear. The CDR3 is 14 residues long. Trimming took off 5 bases at V and 8 bases at J, with 16 bases between the two ends. Per the germline V gene, CDR1 is WSHSY and CDR2 is SAAADI. CDR3 DNA: TGCGCCAGCAGTACCAGACCAAAAGGTTATGAGCAGTTCTTC. Its translation: CASSTRPKGYEQFF.

In this sample, this clonotype turned up many times. The rearrangement joins TRBV6-5 to TRBJ1-1, with 10 nucleotides matching TRBD1. With V trimmed by 0 bases and J by 4 bases, 2 bases remained unmatched. Germline values: CDR1 MNHEY, CDR2 SVGAGI. The CDR3 contains 15 residues. The DNA for the CDR3 is TGTGCCAGCAGTTACTCGTGGACAGGGGGCACTGAAGCTTTCTTT. It is translated as CASSYSWTGGTEAFF.

This chain uses TRBV12-3 or TRBV12-4 with TRBJ2-2; D may be TRBD1 (7 bases). Trimming took 11 bases from V and 10 from J, leaving 32 bases between them. The CDR3 runs 17 residues. In DNA form, the CDR3 reads TGTGCCTCGCGGGGAAGAAGGGGGCGTCTTTCGGGCGCGGAGCTGTTTTTT. This gives the protein CASRGRRGRLSGAELFF.

The chain couples TRBV11-2 to TRBJ2-7; D possibly matches TRBD1 or TRBD2 (5 bases each). Germline lookup yields CDR1 SGHAT and CDR2 FQNNGV. V was clipped by 3 bases and J by 12 bases, with 12 bases between them. The CDR3 consists of 11 residues. The DNA of the CDR3 is TGTGCCAGCAGCTTCGCCGGGACCCTGTACGTC. Translated: CASSFAGTLYV.

In its sample, this clonotype was seen many times. V is TRBV5-1 and J is TRBJ2-7, with D perhaps TRBD1 (6 bases). Germline assignment: CDR1 SGHRS and CDR2 YFSETQ. Trimming stripped 2 bases from V and 3 bases from J, with 12 bases between. The CDR3 contains 14 residues. The CDR3, as DNA: TGCGCCAGCAGCTTAATGGGGGCCGTCTACGAGCAGTACTTC. Encoded protein: CASSLMGAVYEQYF. The whole variable domain, remainder taken from reference TRBV5-1 and TRBJ2-7, is KAGVTQTPRYLIKTRGQQVTLSCSPISGHRSVSWYQQTPGQGLQFLFEYFSETQRNKGNFPGRFSGRQFSNSRSEMNVSTLELGDSALYLCASSLMGAVYEQYFGPGTRLTVT.

This clonotype was seen a handful of times. The rearrangement joins TRBV20-1 to TRBJ2-3; D gene ambiguous. There are 11 residues in the CDR3. V was cut by 1 base and J by 4 bases, with 3 bases left in between. The germline CDR1 and CDR2 sequences are DFQATT and SNEGSKA (reference sequence). The CDR3 here is CSARVADTQYF. The CDR3 DNA reads as TGCAGTGCTAGAGTTGCAGATACGCAGTATTTT.

There are a few counts of this clonotype. This chain links TRBV28 with TRBJ2-2; tentative D call: TRBD1 (6 bases). Germline V gives CDR1 MDHEN, CDR2 SYDVKM. Trimming removed 5 bases from V and 0 bases from J, with 10 bases in between. This CDR3 is built from 15 residues. The CDR3 reads CASSRGQTNTGELFF. The CDR3 bases are TGTGCCAGCAGTCGAGGACAGACGAACACCGGGGAGCTGTTTTTT.

The rearrangement joins TRBV5-8 to TRBJ1-5; the D gene is possibly TRBD1 (6 bases). Trimming stripped 2 bases from V and 5 bases from J, with 14 bases between. Germline V gives CDR1 SGHTS, CDR2 YDEGEE. The CDR3 consists of 15 residues. Here the CDR3 DNA reads TGTGCCAGCAGCTTAAGGCAGGGGTATGATCAGCCCCAGCATTTT. Protein: CASSLRQGYDQPQHF.

This clonotype occurred a few times. V and J are TRBV7-9 and TRBJ2-3; tentative D call: TRBD2 (5 bases). Germline V lookup: CDR1 SEHNR, CDR2 FQNEAQ (reference sequence). The V end lost 3 bases, the J end lost 5 bases, and 12 bases lay between the germline ends. This CDR3 region has 14 residues. CDR3 in amino acids: CASSFREIGDTQYF. CDR3 coding DNA: TGTGCCAGCAGCTTTCGGGAAATTGGAGATACGCAGTATTTT.

The rearrangement uses TRBV7-2 and TRBJ2-1, with TRBD1 as a possible D gene (5 bases). There are 18 residues in the CDR3. Germline V lookup: CDR1 SGHTA, CDR2 FQGNSA. Trimming took 0 bases from V and 7 from J, leaving 22 bases between them. The chain's CDR3 is CASSLAIQGLAVVNEQFF. CDR3 DNA sequence: TGTGCCAGCAGCTTAGCCATCCAGGGCCTGGCCGTTGTAAATGAGCAGTTCTTC.

Here the CDR3 DNA reads TGTGCCAGCAGCCTCCCGTGGGGGCCCGGAGAGACCCAGTACTTC. This gives the protein CASSLPWGPGETQYF. This chain uses TRBV2 with TRBJ2-5; perhaps TRBD1 as D (6 bases). CDR3 length: 15 residues. V shed 6 bases and J shed 4 bases, with 18 bases lying between them. The germline V gene has CDR1 SNHLY and CDR2 FYNNEI.

This clonotype was observed many times. This sequence joins TRBV4-1 and TRBJ2-2; D uncertain. Germline V CDR1 and CDR2: MGHRA, YSYEKL. This CDR3 comprises 13 residues. Deletions cut 11 bases from V and 4 bases from J, with 14 bases between. In DNA form, the CDR3 reads TGCGCCGCAGTTGGGGTAGCCACCGGGGAGCTGTTTTTT. Its translation is CAAVGVATGELFF.

This clonotype showed up just a few times. This chain connects TRBV12-3 or TRBV12-4 to TRBJ1-1, with D perhaps matching TRBD1 (6 bases). The CDR3 consists of 14 residues. V lost 3 bases and J lost 4, with 12 bases in between. CDR3 loop: CASSFPGVATEAFF. Written as DNA, the CDR3 is TGTGCCAGCAGTTTTCCAGGGGTTGCCACTGAAGCTTTCTTT.

This clonotype was seen many times. This chain links TRBV2 with TRBJ1-2; D is perhaps TRBD1 (5 bases). Germline V lookup: CDR1 SNHLY, CDR2 FYNNEI. The CDR3 is made up of 18 amino acids. V lost 4 bases to trimming and J lost 0 bases, with 21 bases between them. Written as DNA, the CDR3 is TGTGCCAGCAGTGCGTGGGGTGAACAGGAAAAACCTAACTATGGCTACACCTTC. The encoded protein is CASSAWGEQEKPNYGYTF.

This clonotype was detected a few times. The chain carries TRBV24-1 and TRBJ1-2; D uncertain. Germline V CDR1 and CDR2: KGHDR, SFDVKD. The CDR3 has 15 residues. V lost 4 bases, J lost 5 bases, and 16 bases lay in between. The CDR3 loop is CATSDPGANVYGYTF. Here the CDR3 DNA reads TGTGCCACCAGTGACCCGGGAGCGAATGTTTATGGCTACACCTTC.

This clonotype was observed a single time. The V call is TRBV7-2, the J call TRBJ2-5; D gene unclear. The germline CDR1 and CDR2 sequences are SGHTA and FQGNSA. The CDR3 runs 17 residues. V was clipped by 1 base and J by 1 base, with 16 bases between them. Here the CDR3 reads CASSLVSVLRVQETQYF. Here the CDR3 DNA reads TGTGCCAGCAGCTTAGTGTCAGTGTTAAGGGTCCAAGAGACCCAGTACTTC.

There are a few counts of this clonotype. The CDR3 reads CASSLEVGSTDTQYF. The CDR3 DNA is TGCGCCAGCAGCTTGGAGGTTGGGAGCACAGATACGCAGTATTTT. The gene calls are TRBV5-1 and TRBJ2-3; unclear D gene. V was cut by 0 bases and J by 0 bases, with 8 bases left in between. Germline V gives CDR1 SGHRS, CDR2 YFSETQ. The CDR3 length is 15 residues.

The gene calls are TRBV3-1 and TRBJ2-7; TRBD1 agrees at 10 bases. This CDR3 is built from 17 residues. Germline V gene data show CDR1 as LGHDT and CDR2 as YNNKEL (reference sequence). V lost 0 bases, J lost 3 bases, and 8 bases stayed unmatched. The CDR3 reads CASSQERTGTGVYEQYV. The CDR3 nucleotides are TGTGCCAGCAGCCAAGAAAGGACCGGGACAGGGGTCTACGAGCAGTACGTC.

The rearrangement links TRBV20-1 to TRBJ2-1; TRBD2 aligns across 11 bases. With 3 bases clipped from V and 7 bases from J, the junction kept 8 bases outside the gene matches. This CDR3 is built from 15 residues. Looked up from germline, CDR1 is DFQATT and CDR2 is SNEGSKA (reference sequence). The CDR3 here is CSASSGTSGRNEQFF. The CDR3 nucleotides read TGCAGTGCTAGCTCCGGGACTAGCGGCCGGAATGAGCAGTTCTTC.

DNA for the CDR3: TGCGCCAGCAGCCCGACCACGGGACAGATGTATAATTCACCCCTCCACTTT. This encodes CASSPTTGQMYNSPLHF. This chain connects TRBV5-1 to TRBJ1-6; 7 positions match TRBD1. Per the germline V gene, CDR1 is SGHRS and CDR2 is YFSETQ. V gave up 4 bases and J gave up 4 bases; unmatched junction bases: 11. The CDR3 loop spans 17 amino acids.

CDR3 coding DNA: TGTGCCAGCTCACCGGGACTCCAGAAAAACATTCAGTACTTC. As protein: CASSPGLQKNIQYF. This sequence joins TRBV18 and TRBJ2-4; D is possibly TRBD2 (6 bases). This CDR3 contains 14 residues. Germline values: CDR1 KGHSH, CDR2 LQKENI. The germline V and J ends were trimmed by 3 bases and 4 bases, with 10 bases remaining between them.

The V gene is TRBV3-1, the J gene TRBJ2-1; the match to TRBD2 covers 10 bases. This CDR3 region has 17 residues. With 7 bases clipped from V and 1 base from J, the junction kept 10 bases outside the gene matches. From germline, CDR1 is LGHDT and CDR2 YNNKEL (reference sequence). Written as DNA, the CDR3 is TGTGCCAGCACCCCCCGGGCTAGCGGGGGATCCTACAATGAGCAGTTCTTC. This translates into CASTPRASGGSYNEQFF.